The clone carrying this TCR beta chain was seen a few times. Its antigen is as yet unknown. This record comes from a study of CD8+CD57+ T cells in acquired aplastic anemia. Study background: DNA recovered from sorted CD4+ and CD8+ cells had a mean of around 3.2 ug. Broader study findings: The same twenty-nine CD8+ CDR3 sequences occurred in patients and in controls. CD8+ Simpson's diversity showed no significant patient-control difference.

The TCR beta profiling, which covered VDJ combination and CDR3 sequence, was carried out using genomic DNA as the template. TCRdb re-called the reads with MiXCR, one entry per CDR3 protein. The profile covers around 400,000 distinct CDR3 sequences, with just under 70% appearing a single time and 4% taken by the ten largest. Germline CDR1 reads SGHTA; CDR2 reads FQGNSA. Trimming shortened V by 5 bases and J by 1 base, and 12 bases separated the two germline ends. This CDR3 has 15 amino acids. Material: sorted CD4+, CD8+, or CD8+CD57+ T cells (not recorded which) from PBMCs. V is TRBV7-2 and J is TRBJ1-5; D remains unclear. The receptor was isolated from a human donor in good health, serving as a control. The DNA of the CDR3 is TGTGCCAGCAGCACCCGGGTGGGGAGCAATCAGCCCCAGCATTTT. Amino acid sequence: CASSTRVGSNQPQHF.